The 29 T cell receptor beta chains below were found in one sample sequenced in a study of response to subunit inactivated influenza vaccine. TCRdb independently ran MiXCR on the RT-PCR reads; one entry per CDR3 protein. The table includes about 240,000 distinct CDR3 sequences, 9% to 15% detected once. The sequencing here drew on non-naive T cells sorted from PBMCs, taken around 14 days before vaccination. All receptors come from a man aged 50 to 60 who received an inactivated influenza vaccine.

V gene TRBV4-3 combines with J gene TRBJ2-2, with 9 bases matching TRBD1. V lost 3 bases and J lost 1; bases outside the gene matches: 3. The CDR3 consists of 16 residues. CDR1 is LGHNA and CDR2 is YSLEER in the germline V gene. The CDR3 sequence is CASSQKTGGNTGELFF. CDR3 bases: TGCGCCAGCAGCCAGAAGACAGGGGGGAACACCGGGGAGCTGTTTTTT.

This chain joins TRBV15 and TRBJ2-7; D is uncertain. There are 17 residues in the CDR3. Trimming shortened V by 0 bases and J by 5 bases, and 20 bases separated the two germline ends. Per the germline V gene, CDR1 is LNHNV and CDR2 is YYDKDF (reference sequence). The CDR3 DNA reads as TGTGCCACCAGCAGAGATCTAGGACGGGCCATTATCCACGAGCAGTACTTC. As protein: CATSRDLGRAIIHEQYF.

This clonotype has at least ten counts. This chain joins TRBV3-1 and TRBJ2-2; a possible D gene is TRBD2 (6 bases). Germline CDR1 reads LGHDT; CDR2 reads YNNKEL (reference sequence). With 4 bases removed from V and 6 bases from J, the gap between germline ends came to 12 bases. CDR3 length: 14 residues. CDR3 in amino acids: CASSRGDESGELFF. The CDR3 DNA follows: TGTGCCAGCAGCCGGGGGGACGAGTCCGGGGAGCTGTTTTTT. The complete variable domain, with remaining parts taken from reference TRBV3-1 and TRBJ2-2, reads DTAVSQTPKYLVTQMGNDKSIKCEQNLGHDTMYWYKQDSKKFLKIMFSYNNKELIINETVPNRFSPKSPDKAHLNLHINSLELGDSAVYFCASSRGDESGELFFGEGSRLTVL.

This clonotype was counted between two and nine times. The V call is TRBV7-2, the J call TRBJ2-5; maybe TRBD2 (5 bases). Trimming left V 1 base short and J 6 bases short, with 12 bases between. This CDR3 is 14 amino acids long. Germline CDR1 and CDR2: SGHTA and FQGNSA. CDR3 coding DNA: TGTGCCAGCAGCTTAGGGTCCCACGGGAAGACCCAGTACTTC. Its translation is CASSLGSHGKTQYF.

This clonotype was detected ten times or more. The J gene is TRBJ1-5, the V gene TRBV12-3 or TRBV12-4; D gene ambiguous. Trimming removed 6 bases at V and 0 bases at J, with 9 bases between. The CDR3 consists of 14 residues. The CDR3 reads CASSLGGSNQPQHF. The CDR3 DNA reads TGTGCCAGCAGCCTTGGCGGTAGCAATCAGCCCCAGCATTTT.

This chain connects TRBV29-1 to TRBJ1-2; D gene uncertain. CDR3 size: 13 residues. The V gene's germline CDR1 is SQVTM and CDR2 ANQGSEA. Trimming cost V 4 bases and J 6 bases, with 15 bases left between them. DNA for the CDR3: TGCAGCGTTGTAGCAGTCCTCAAAGATGGCTACACCTTC. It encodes CSVVAVLKDGYTF.

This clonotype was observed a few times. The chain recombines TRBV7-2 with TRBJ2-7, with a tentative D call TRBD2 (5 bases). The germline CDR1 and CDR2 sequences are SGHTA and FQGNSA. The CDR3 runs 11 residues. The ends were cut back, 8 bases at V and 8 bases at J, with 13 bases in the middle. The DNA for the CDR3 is TGTGCCAGCTCTAGCCAGTCGAAGCAGTACTTC. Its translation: CASSSQSKQYF.

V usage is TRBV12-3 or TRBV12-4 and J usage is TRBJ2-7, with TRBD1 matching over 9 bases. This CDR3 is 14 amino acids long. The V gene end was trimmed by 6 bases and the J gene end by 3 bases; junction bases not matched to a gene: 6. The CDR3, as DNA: TGTGCCAGCAGAGATACAGGGGGCGGCTACGAGCAGTACTTC. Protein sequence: CASRDTGGGYEQYF.

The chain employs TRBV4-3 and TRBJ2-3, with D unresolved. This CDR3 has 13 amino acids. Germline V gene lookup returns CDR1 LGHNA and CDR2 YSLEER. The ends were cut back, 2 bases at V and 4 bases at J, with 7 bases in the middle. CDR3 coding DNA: TGCGCCAGCAGCCAACCCGGTGCAGATACGCAGTATTTT. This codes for CASSQPGADTQYF.

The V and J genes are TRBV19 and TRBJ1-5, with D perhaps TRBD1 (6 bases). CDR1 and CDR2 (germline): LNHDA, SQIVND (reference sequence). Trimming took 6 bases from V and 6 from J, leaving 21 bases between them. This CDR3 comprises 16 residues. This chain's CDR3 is CASSQLRGAGGQPQHF. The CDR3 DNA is TGTGCCAGTAGCCAACTCCGGGGGGCAGGCGGTCAGCCCCAGCATTTT.

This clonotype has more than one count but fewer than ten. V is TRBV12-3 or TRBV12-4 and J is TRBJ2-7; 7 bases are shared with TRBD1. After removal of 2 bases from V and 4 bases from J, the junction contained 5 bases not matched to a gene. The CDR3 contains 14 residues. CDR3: CASSLIQGKYEQYF. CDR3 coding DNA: TGTGCCAGCAGTTTAATACAGGGGAAGTACGAGCAGTACTTC.

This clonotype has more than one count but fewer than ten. The chain's CDR3 is CAISEIGGAGDSEQYF. CDR3 coding DNA: TGTGCCATCAGTGAAATCGGCGGGGCAGGGGATTCCGAGCAGTACTTC. The chain carries TRBV10-3 and TRBJ2-7; D is perhaps TRBD1 or TRBD2 (6 bases each). The length of the CDR3 is 16 residues. V was trimmed by 3 bases and J by 6 bases, leaving 21 bases between them. Germline V gene sequence: CDR1 ENHRY, CDR2 SYGVKD.

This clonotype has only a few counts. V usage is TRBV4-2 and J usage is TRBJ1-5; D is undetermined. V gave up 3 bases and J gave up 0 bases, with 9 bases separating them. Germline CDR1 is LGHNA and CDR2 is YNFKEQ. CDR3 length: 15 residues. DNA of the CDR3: TGTGCCAGCAGCCAGGGCATTTATAGCAATCAGCCCCAGCATTTT. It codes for CASSQGIYSNQPQHF.

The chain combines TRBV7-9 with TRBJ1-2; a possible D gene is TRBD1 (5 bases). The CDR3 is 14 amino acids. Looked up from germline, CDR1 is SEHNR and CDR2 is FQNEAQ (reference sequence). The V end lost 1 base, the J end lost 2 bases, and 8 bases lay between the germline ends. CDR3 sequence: CASSLEEGNYGYTF. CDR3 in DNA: TGTGCCAGCAGCTTAGAGGAGGGGAACTATGGCTACACCTTC.

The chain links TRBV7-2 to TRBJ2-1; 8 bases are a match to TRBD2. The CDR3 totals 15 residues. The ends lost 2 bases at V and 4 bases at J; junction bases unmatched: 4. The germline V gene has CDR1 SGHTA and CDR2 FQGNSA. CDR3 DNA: TGTGCCAGCAGCTTAATGGCGGGGGGTTACAATGAGCAGTTCTTC. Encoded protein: CASSLMAGGYNEQFF.

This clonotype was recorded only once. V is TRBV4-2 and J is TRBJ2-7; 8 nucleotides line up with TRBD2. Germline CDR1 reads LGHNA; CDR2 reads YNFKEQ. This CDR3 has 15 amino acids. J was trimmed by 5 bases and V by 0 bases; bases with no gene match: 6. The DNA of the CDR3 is TGTGCCAGCAGCCAAGAGCGGCTAGCGGGCCACGAGCAGTACTTC. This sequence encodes CASSQERLAGHEQYF.

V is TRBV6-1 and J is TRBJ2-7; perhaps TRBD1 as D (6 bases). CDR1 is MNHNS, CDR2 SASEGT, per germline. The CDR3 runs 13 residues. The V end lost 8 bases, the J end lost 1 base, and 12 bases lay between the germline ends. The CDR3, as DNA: TGTGCCAGCGGGTGGGGGCAGTCCTACGAGCAGTACTTC. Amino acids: CASGWGQSYEQYF.

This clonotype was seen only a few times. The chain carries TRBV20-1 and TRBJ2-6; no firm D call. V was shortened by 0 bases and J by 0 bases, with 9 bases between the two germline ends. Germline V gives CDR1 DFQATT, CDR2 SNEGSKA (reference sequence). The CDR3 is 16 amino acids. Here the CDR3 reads CSARDPTGSGANVLTF. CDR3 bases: TGCAGTGCTAGAGATCCTACGGGCTCTGGGGCCAACGTCCTGACTTTC.

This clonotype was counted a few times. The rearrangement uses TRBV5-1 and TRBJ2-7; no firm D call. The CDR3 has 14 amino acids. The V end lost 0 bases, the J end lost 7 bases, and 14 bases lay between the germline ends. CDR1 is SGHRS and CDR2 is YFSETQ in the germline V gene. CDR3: CASSLGQRPTEQYF. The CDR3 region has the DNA TGCGCCAGCAGCTTGGGGCAGCGACCTACTGAGCAGTACTTC.

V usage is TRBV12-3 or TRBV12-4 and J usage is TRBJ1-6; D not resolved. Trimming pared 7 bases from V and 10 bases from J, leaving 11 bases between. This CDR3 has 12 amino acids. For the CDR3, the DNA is TGTGCCAGCACCAACCCCTCCTCACCCCTCCACTTT. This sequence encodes CASTNPSSPLHF.

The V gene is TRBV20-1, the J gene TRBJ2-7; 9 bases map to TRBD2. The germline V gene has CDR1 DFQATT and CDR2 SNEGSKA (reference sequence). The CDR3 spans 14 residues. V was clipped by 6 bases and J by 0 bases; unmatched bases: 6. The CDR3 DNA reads TGCAGTGCCCGCTATAGCGGGAGCTCCTACGAGCAGTACTTC. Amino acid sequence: CSARYSGSSYEQYF.

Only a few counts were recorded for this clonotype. The CDR3 DNA is TGTGCCAGCAGCCCATTCCCTTCAGGGAGGCGATCGGAGACCCAGTACTTC. Protein product: CASSPFPSGRRSETQYF. The chain uses TRBV28 and TRBJ2-5, with D possibly matching TRBD2 (6 bases). Per germline, CDR1 MDHEN and CDR2 SYDVKM. Between the trimmed V and J ends, which lost 6 bases and 5 bases, there was a span of 25 bases. The length of the CDR3 is 17 residues.

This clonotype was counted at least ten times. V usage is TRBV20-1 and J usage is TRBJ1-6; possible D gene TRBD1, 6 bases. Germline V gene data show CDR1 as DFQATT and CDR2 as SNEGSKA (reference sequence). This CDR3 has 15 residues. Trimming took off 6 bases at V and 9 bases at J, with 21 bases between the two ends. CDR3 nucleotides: TGCAGTGCAAACAACAGGGATGCGTGGGTTTCACCCCTCCACTTT. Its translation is CSANNRDAWVSPLHF.

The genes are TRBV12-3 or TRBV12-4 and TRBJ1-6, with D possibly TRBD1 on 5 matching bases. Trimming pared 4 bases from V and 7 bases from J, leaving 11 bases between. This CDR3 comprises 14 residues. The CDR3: CASSSRNRNSPLHF. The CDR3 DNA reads TGTGCCAGCAGTTCCCGGAACAGGAATTCACCCCTCCACTTT.

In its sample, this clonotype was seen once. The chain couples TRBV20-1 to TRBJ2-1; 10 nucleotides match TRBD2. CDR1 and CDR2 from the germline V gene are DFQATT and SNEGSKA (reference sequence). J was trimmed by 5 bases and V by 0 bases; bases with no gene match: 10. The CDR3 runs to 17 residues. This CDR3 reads CSARDQMASGSNNEQFF. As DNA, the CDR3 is TGCAGTGCTAGAGATCAAATGGCTAGCGGGAGTAACAATGAGCAGTTCTTC.

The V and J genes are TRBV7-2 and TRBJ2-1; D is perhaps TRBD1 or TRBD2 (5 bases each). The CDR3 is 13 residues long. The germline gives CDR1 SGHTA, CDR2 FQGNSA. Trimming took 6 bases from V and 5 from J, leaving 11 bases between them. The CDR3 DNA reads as TGTGCCAGCAGTTGGGACGCAAACAATGAGCAGTTCTTC. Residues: CASSWDANNEQFF.

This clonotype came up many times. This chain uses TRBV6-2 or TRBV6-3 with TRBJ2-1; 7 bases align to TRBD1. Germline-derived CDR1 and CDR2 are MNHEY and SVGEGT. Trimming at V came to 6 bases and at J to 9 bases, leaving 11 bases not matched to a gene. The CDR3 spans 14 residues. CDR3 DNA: TGTGCCAGCAGCGATACAGGGGTTGTTGGTGAGCAGTTCTTC. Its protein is CASSDTGVVGEQFF.

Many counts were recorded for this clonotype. CDR3 sequence (DNA): TGTGCCAGCAGCTTAGTGACTAGCGGGGCTCACGAGCAGTACTTC. Protein product: CASSLVTSGAHEQYF. The chain has TRBV7-8 and TRBJ2-7; the match to TRBD2 covers 11 bases. Losses at the gene ends were 1 base for V and 5 bases for J; bases not matched to a gene: 4. Germline CDR1 SGHVS, CDR2 FQNEAQ. The CDR3 length is 15 residues. The full variable domain, rest sourced from reference TRBV7-8 and TRBJ2-7, is GAGVSQSPRYKVAKRGQDVALRCDPISGHVSLFWYQQALGQGPEFLTYFQNEAQLDKSGLPSDRFFAERPEGSVSTLKIQRTQQEDSAVYLCASSLVTSGAHEQYFGPGTRLTVT.

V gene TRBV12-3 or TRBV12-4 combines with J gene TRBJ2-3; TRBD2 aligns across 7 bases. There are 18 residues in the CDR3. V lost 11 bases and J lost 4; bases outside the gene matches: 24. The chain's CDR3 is CALSLASWGGWSSDTQYF. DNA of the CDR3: TGTGCCCTCAGTTTAGCGTCCTGGGGGGGGTGGTCTTCAGATACGCAGTATTTT.